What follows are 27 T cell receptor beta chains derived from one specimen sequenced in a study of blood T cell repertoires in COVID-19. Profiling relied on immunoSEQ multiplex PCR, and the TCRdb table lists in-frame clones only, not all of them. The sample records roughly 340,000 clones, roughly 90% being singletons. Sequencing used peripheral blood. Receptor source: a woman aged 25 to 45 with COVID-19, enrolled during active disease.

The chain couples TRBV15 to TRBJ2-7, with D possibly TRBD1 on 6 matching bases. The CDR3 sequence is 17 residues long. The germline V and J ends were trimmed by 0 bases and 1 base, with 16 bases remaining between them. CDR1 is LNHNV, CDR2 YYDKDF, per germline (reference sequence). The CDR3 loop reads CATSRDNFRGSSYEQYF. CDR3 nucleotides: TGTGCCACCAGCAGAGATAATTTCAGGGGATCTTCCTACGAGCAGTACTTC.

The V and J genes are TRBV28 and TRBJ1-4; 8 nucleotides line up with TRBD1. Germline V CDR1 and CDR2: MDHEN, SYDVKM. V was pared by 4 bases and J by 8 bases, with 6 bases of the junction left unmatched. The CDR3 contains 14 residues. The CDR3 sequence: CASSSGGTQEKLFF. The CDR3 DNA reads TGTGCCAGCAGTTCAGGGGGCACGCAGGAAAAACTGTTTTTT.

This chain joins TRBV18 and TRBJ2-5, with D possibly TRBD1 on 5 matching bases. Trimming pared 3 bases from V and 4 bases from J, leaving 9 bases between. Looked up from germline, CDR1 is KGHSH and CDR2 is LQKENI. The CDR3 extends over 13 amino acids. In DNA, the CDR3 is TGTGCCAGCTCACCGATCGACAGAGAGACCCAGTACTTC. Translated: CASSPIDRETQYF.

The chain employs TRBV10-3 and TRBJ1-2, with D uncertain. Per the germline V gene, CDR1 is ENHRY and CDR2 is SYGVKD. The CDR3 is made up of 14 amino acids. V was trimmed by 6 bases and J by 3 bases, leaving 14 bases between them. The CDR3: CAISEAHLDYGYTF. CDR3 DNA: TGTGCCATCAGCGAAGCCCACCTCGACTATGGCTACACCTTC.

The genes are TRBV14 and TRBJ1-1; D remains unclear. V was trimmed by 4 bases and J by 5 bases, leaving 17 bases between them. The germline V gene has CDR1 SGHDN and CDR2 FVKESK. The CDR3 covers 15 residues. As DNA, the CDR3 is TGTGCCAGCAGCCTCGATCGCGGGCGAGGTACTGAAGCTTTCTTT. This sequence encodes CASSLDRGRGTEAFF.

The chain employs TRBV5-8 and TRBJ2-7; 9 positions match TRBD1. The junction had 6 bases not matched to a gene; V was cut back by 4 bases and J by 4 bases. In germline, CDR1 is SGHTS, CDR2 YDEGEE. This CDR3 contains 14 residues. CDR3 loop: CASSVGTGWYEQYF. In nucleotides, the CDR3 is TGTGCCAGCAGCGTGGGGACAGGGTGGTACGAGCAGTACTTC.

The CDR3 nucleotides are TGTGCCAGCAGCCCTGAGAGGTCTGGAAACACCATATATTTT. Its translation is CASSPERSGNTIYF. The chain combines TRBV7-6 with TRBJ1-3; D is unclear. The CDR3 is 14 residues long. Trimming removed 5 bases from V and 1 base from J, with 9 bases in between. Germline CDR1 SGHVS, CDR2 FNYEAQ.

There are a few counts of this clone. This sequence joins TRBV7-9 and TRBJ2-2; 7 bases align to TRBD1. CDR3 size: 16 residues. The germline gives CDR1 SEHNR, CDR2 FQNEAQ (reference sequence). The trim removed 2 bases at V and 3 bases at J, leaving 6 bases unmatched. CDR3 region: CASSLSKGAYTGELFF. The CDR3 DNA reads TGTGCCAGCAGCTTAAGCAAGGGGGCTTACACCGGGGAGCTGTTTTTT.

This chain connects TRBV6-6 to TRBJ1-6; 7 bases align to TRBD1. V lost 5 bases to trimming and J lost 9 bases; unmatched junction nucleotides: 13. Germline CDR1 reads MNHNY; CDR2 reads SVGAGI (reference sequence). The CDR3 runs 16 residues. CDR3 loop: CASSPRLGTDISPLHF. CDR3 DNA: TGTGCCAGCAGTCCCCGTTTGGGGACAGACATTTCACCCCTCCACTTT.

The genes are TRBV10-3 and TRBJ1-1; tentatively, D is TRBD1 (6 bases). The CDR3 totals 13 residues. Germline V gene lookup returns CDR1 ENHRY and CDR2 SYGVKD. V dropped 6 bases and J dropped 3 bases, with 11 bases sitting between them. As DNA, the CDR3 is TGTGCCATCAGCGGACAGACCTACACTGAAGCTTTCTTT. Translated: CAISGQTYTEAFF.

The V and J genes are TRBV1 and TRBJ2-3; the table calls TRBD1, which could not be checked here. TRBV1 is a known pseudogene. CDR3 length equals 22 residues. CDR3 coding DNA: TGCACCAGCAGCCAAGTATCGTTCGGACAGACCAACCCAATTGCTAGCACAGATACGCAGTATTTT. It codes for CTSSQVSFGQTNPIASTDTQYF.

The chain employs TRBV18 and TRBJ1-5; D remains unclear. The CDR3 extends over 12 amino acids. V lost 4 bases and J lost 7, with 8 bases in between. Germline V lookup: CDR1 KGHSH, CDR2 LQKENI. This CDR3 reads CASSLGDQPQHF. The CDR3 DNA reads TGTGCCAGCTCACTGGGAGACCAGCCCCAGCATTTT. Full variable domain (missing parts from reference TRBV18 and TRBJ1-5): NAGVMQNPRHLVRRRGQEARLRCSPMKGHSHVYWYRQLPEEGLKFMVYLQKENIIDESGMPKERFSAEFPKEGPSILRIQQVVRGDSAAYFCASSLGDQPQHFGDGTRLSIL.

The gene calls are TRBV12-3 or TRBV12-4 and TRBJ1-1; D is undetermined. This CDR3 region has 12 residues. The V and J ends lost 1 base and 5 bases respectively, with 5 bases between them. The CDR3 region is CASSLGRTEAFF. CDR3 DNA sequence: TGTGCCAGCAGTTTAGGCCGGACTGAAGCTTTCTTT.

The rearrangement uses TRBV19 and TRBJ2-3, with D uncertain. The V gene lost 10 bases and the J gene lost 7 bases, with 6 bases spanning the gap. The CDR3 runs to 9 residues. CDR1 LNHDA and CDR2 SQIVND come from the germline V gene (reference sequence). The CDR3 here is CAIPNTQYF. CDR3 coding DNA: TGTGCCATTCCCAATACGCAGTATTTT. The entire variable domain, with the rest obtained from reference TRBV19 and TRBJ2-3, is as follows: DGGITQSPKYLFRKEGQNVTLSCEQNLNHDAMYWYRQDPGQGLRLIYYSQIVNDFQKGDIAEGYSVSREKKESFPLTVTSAQKNPTAFYLCAIPNTQYFGPGTRLTVL.

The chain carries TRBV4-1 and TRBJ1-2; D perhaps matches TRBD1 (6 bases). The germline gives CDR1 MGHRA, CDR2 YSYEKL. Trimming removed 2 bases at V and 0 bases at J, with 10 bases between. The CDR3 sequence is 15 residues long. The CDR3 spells CASSQTTGSNYGYTF. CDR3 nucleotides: TGCGCCAGCAGCCAAACGACAGGCTCTAACTATGGCTACACCTTC.

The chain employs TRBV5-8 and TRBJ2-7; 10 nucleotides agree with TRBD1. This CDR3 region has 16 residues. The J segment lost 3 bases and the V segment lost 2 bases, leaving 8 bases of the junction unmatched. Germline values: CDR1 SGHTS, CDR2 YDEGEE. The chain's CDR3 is CASSFSSGTGDYEQYF. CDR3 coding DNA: TGTGCCAGCAGCTTTTCGTCCGGGACAGGGGACTACGAGCAGTACTTC.

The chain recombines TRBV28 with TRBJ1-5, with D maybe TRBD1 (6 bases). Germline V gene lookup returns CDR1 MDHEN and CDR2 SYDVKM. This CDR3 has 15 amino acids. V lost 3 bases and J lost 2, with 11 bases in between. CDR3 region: CASSFTGLGNQPQHF. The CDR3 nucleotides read TGTGCCAGCAGTTTTACAGGGTTGGGCAATCAGCCCCAGCATTTT.

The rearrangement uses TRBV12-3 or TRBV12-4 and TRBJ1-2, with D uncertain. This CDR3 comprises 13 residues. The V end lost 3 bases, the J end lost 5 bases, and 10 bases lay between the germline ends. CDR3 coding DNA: TGTGCCAGCAGTTTCAACGAGTTTTATGGCTACACCTTC. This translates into CASSFNEFYGYTF.

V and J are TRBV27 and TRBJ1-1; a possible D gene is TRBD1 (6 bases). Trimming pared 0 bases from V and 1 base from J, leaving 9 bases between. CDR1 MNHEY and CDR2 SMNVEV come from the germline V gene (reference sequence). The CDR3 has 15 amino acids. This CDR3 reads CASSLSRGGNTEAFF. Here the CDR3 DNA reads TGTGCCAGCAGTTTATCCAGGGGCGGGAACACTGAAGCTTTCTTT.

CDR3 in amino acids: CASSSPGQGNEQYF. The CDR3 DNA sequence: TGTGCCAGCAGCTCCCCGGGACAGGGGAACGAGCAGTACTTC. V and J are TRBV7-9 and TRBJ2-7; TRBD1 agrees at 10 bases. The CDR3 spans 14 residues. V lost 4 bases, J lost 5 bases, and 5 bases stayed unmatched. Looked up from germline, CDR1 is SEHNR and CDR2 is FQNEAQ (reference sequence).

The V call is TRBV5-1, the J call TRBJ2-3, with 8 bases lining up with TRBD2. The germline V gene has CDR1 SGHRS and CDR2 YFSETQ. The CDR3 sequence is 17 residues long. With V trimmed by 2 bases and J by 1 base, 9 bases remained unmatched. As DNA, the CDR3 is TGCGCCAGCAGCTTTGCCCTAGCGGGCGGTGGCACAGATACGCAGTATTTT. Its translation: CASSFALAGGGTDTQYF. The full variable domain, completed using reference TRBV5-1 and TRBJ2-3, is KAGVTQTPRYLIKTRGQQVTLSCSPISGHRSVSWYQQTPGQGLQFLFEYFSETQRNKGNFPGRFSGRQFSNSRSEMNVSTLELGDSALYLCASSFALAGGGTDTQYFGPGTRLTVL.

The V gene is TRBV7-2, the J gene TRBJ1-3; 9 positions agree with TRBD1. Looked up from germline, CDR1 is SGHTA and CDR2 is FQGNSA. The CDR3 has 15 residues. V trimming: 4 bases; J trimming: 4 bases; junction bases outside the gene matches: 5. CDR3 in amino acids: CASSYRTGVGNTIYF. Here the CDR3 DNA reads TGTGCCAGCAGCTACCGGACAGGGGTAGGAAACACCATATATTTT.

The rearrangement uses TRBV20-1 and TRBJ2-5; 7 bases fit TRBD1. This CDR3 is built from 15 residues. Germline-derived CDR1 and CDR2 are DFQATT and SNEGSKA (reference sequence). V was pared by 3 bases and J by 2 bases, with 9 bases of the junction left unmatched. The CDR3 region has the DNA TGCAGTGCTAGTTGGGGGACAGAATTACAAGAGACCCAGTACTTC. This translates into CSASWGTELQETQYF.

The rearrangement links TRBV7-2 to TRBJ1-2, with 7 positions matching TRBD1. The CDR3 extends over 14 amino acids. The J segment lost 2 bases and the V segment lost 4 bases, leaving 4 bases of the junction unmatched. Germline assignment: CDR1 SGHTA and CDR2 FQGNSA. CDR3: CASSSSTGNYGYTF. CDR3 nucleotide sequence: TGTGCCAGCAGCTCATCGACAGGGAACTATGGCTACACCTTC.

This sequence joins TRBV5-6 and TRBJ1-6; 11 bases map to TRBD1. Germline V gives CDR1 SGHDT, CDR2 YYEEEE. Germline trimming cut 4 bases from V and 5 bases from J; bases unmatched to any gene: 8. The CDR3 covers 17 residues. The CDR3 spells CASSPRTGGFDNSPLHF. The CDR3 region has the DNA TGTGCCAGCAGCCCTAGGACAGGGGGCTTCGATAATTCACCCCTCCACTTT.

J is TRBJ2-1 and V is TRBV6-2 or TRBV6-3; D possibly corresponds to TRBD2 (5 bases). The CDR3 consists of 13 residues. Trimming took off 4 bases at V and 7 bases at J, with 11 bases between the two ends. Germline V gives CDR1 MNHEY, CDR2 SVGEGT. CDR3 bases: TGTGCCAGCAGTTTTTTAGCGTTTAATGAGCAGTTCTTC. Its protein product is CASSFLAFNEQFF.

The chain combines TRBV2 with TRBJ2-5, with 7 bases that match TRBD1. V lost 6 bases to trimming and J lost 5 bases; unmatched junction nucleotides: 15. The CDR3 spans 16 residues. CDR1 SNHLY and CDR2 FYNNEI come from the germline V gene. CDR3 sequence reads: CASRGDRRNSWETQYF. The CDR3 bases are TGTGCCAGCAGGGGGGACAGAAGGAACTCCTGGGAGACCCAGTACTTC.